The 13 T cell receptor beta chains below were found in one sample sequenced in a study of blood T cell repertoires in COVID-19. Libraries were prepared by immunoSEQ multiplex PCR; TCRdb keeps only in-frame clonotypes and omits some of them. Among about 190,000 clones listed, 90% were seen once. The material sequenced was peripheral blood. The source of these receptors is a middle-aged man with acute or convalescent COVID-19.

V usage is TRBV28 and J usage is TRBJ1-5, with 10 bases lining up with TRBD1. J lost 2 bases, V lost 7 bases, and 8 bases had no gene match. There are 16 residues in the CDR3. Germline V gives CDR1 MDHEN, CDR2 SYDVKM. The CDR3 DNA reads as TGTGCCAGCAACCCCTGGACAGGGGGAGGCAATCAGCCCCAGCATTTT. The encoded protein is CASNPWTGGGNQPQHF.

V gene TRBV7-9 combines with J gene TRBJ2-7; 7 positions match TRBD1. CDR3 length: 15 amino acids. After removal of 5 bases from V and 2 bases from J, the junction contained 9 bases not matched to a gene. Germline-derived CDR1 and CDR2 are SEHNR and FQNEAQ (reference sequence). Written as DNA, the CDR3 is TGTGCCAGCAGCGGACCGGGACAGAGACCCTACGAGCAGTACTTC. It is translated as CASSGPGQRPYEQYF.

This chain uses TRBV5-5 with TRBJ1-6, with 7 bases lining up with TRBD1. CDR3 length: 16 amino acids. Trimming took 0 bases from V and 7 from J; bases not matched to a gene: 7. Germline V gene lookup returns CDR1 SGHKS and CDR2 YYEKEE (reference sequence). The CDR3 DNA follows: TGTGCCAGCAGCTTGGTCTGGGCAGGGGGGAATTCACCCCTCCACTTT. Encoded protein: CASSLVWAGGNSPLHF. Based on the CDR3 plus reference TRBV5-5 and TRBJ1-6, the full variable domain is DAGVTQSPTHLIKTRGQQVTLRCSPISGHKSVSWYQQVLGQGPQFIFQYYEKEERGRGNFPDRFSARQFPNYSSELNVNALLLGDSALYLCASSLVWAGGNSPLHFGNGTRLTVT.

The table lists this clone with a few counts. The chain couples TRBV2 to TRBJ1-2, with D hard to call. Per the germline V gene, CDR1 is SNHLY and CDR2 is FYNNEI. Trimming pared 6 bases from V and 4 bases from J, leaving 9 bases between. This CDR3 comprises 12 residues. The CDR3 protein is CASRSGSYGYTF. CDR3 nucleotide sequence: TGTGCCAGCAGGTCCGGGAGCTATGGCTACACCTTC.

The J gene is TRBJ1-2, the V gene TRBV7-2; 11 bases line up with TRBD1. The CDR3 runs 14 residues. With 5 bases clipped from V and 7 bases from J, the junction kept 6 bases outside the gene matches. Germline-derived CDR1 and CDR2 are SGHTA and FQGNSA. DNA of the CDR3: TGTGCCAGCAGCCTTGCTGGGACAGGGGGTGGCTACACCTTC. It translates to CASSLAGTGGGYTF.

The chain uses TRBV3-1 (or the pseudogene TRBV3-2) and TRBJ1-6; D ambiguous. The CDR3 runs to 18 residues. The germline V and J ends were trimmed by 1 base and 13 bases, with 26 bases remaining between them. Germline V CDR1 and CDR2: LGHDT, YNNKEL (reference sequence). The CDR3 DNA follows: TGTGCCAGCAGCCAAGTGCCAACGTATCATCGGGGAGGTCTTCCCCTCCACTTT. Residues: CASSQVPTYHRGGLPLHF.

This CDR3 reads CASSQAGGGAGTEAFF. The CDR3 DNA reads as TGTGCCAGCAGCCAAGCGGGAGGGGGCGCGGGCACTGAAGCTTTCTTT. This chain joins TRBV3-1 (or the pseudogene TRBV3-2) and TRBJ1-1, with TRBD1 matching 7 bases. The V segment lost 1 base and the J segment 4 bases; nucleotides outside the gene matches: 9. This CDR3 comprises 16 residues. Germline CDR1 reads LGHDT; CDR2 reads YNNKEL (reference sequence).

This chain connects TRBV6-2 or TRBV6-3 to TRBJ2-2, with 8 positions matching TRBD1. CDR1 is MNHEY, CDR2 SVGEGT, per germline. CDR3 length: 15 amino acids. V lost 0 bases to trimming and J lost 7 bases; unmatched junction nucleotides: 4. The chain's CDR3 is CASSYSGQGSGELFF. The CDR3 nucleotides read TGTGCCAGCAGTTACTCTGGACAGGGCAGCGGGGAGCTGTTTTTT.

V usage is TRBV7-2 and J usage is TRBJ2-7, with a weak D call TRBD2 (6 bases). The length of the CDR3 is 14 residues. The germline gives CDR1 SGHTA, CDR2 FQGNSA. The ends were cut back, 3 bases at V and 6 bases at J, with 15 bases in the middle. CDR3 in DNA: TGTGCCAGCAGCTTTGTTCCGGGAGTCTTCGAGCAGTACTTC. Its protein is CASSFVPGVFEQYF.

The gene calls are TRBV30 and TRBJ2-2, with D perhaps TRBD1 (5 bases). Trimming removed 0 bases at V and 7 bases at J, with 9 bases between. Germline values: CDR1 GTSNPN, CDR2 SVGIG (reference sequence). CDR3 size: 13 residues. The CDR3 loop reads CAWSVQGIGELFF. CDR3 in DNA: TGTGCCTGGAGTGTGCAGGGAATCGGGGAGCTGTTTTTT.

V usage is TRBV7-2 and J usage is TRBJ2-3; D is unresolved. Between the trimmed V and J ends, which lost 5 bases and 2 bases, there was a span of 8 bases. The CDR3 totals 13 residues. From germline, CDR1 is SGHTA and CDR2 FQGNSA. DNA for the CDR3: TGTGCCAGCAGCATTACTTTCACAGATACGCAGTATTTT. Translated, it gives CASSITFTDTQYF. The entire variable domain, with the rest obtained from reference TRBV7-2 and TRBJ2-3, is as follows: GAGVSQSPSNKVTEKGKDVELRCDPISGHTALYWYRQSLGQGLEFLIYFQGNSAPDKSGLPSDRFSAERTGGSVSTLTIQRTQQEDSAVYLCASSITFTDTQYFGPGTRLTVL.

V usage is TRBV15 and J usage is TRBJ1-2, with 12 bases that match TRBD1. Per the germline V gene, CDR1 is LNHNV and CDR2 is YYDKDF (reference sequence). CDR3 length equals 15 residues. V was pared by 4 bases and J by 8 bases, with 8 bases of the junction left unmatched. The chain's CDR3 is CATSIRTGTGGGYTF. The CDR3 nucleotides read TGTGCCACCAGCATACGAACCGGGACAGGGGGCGGCTACACCTTC.

The chain links TRBV11-3 to TRBJ2-1; no clear D. The CDR3 extends over 13 amino acids. CDR1 is SGHNT and CDR2 is YENEEA in the germline V gene. The V gene lost 1 base and the J gene lost 7 bases, with 8 bases spanning the gap. The CDR3: CASSLGQTNEQFF. The CDR3 DNA is TGTGCCAGCAGCTTAGGTCAGACTAATGAGCAGTTCTTC.